This record concerns one TCR beta chain sequence. Its antigen is still unknown. The CDR3 consists of 18 residues. Germline lookup yields CDR1 SGDLS and CDR2 YYNGEE. V dropped 3 bases and J dropped 1; count of bases not matched to a gene: 5. TCRdb keeps only in-frame clones here, not all; method: immunoSEQ multiplex PCR. The sample yields a few million clones, 93% seen once. CD45RO-negative CD8 cells positively selected for CCR7 made up the naive population, which excluded terminally differentiated effector memory CD45RA+ cells. This sample is drawn from a study of shared clonotypes between healthy human individuals. Study-wide results and caveats: Incompleteness in sorted-subset sequencing, despite large depth, was shown by rarefaction.

The sequence derives from a man aged 18 to 30 in good health. Some clones in this sample may be carry-over from other donors' samples. The sequencing sample was made of naive CD8+ T cells from PBMCs. V usage is TRBV9 and J usage is TRBJ2-2, with 14 bases identical to TRBD2. CDR3 sequence reads: CASSAGLAGVRNTGELFF. CDR3 nucleotides: TGTGCCAGCAGCGCGGGACTAGCGGGAGTTAGGAACACCGGGGAGCTGTTTTTT.